This is a list of T cell receptor beta chains from one sample in a study of blood T cell repertoires in COVID-19. Data came from immunoSEQ multiplex PCR; TCRdb stores just in-frame clones and leaves some out. The repertoire includes about 85,000 clones, around nine tenths of them detected once, and roughly 5% sits in the top ten. Sequencing was performed on peripheral blood. The receptors come from a man between 60 and 70 years old with acute or convalescent COVID-19. The CDR3 runs from the conserved cysteine through the conserved F or W. A D gene is named only where the DNA matches it firmly. Rows give clone size only sometimes, using once, few, many, or a class for an expanded clone.

clone size,D gene,J gene,V gene,CDR3 protein,CDR3 DNA
-,TRBD1,TRBJ1-2,TRBV19,CASIPFDRGLFGYTF,TGTGCCAGTATTCCCTTCGACAGGGGGCTTTTTGGCTACACCTTC
-,TRBD1,TRBJ1-1,TRBV9,CASSVQGGNTEAFF,TGTGCCAGCAGCGTACAGGGGGGGAACACTGAAGCTTTCTTT
once,-,TRBJ1-2,TRBV4-3,CASSQGGGSPNYGYTF,TGCGCCAGCAGCCAAGGGGGGGGGAGCCCTAACTATGGCTACACCTTC
few,-,TRBJ1-1,TRBV19,CASSMGSGVTEAFF,TGTGCCAGTAGTATGGGGTCGGGGGTCACTGAAGCTTTCTTT
-,TRBD1,TRBJ1-2,TRBV27,CASSSARTGLGVGYGYTF,TGTGCCAGCAGTTCCGCCCGGACAGGATTAGGAGTGGGCTATGGCTACACCTTC
-,-,TRBJ2-5,TRBV12-3/TRBV12-4,CASTPAETQYF,TGTGCCAGCACCCCCGCGGAGACCCAGTACTTC
-,TRBD1,TRBJ1-2,TRBV9,CASSVVPAGGTYGYTF,TGTGCCAGCAGCGTAGTCCCTGCAGGGGGCACATATGGCTACACCTTC
-,TRBD2,TRBJ2-2,TRBV3-1/TRBV3-2,CAGTSGENTGELFF,TGTGCCGGGACTAGCGGGGAAAACACCGGGGAGCTGTTTTTT
-,-,TRBJ2-6,TRBV4-1,CASSQIGDFRSGANVLTF,TGCGCCAGCAGCCAAATTGGGGACTTTCGCTCTGGGGCCAACGTCCTGACTTTC
-,TRBD2,TRBJ2-7,TRBV7-3,CASSSGGDEQYF,TGTGCCAGCAGCTCTGGGGGGGACGAGCAGTACTTC
few,-,TRBJ1-5,TRBV19,CASSIALAGNQPQHF,TGTGCCAGTAGTATAGCTCTGGCGGGGAATCAGCCCCAGCATTTT
-,TRBD2,TRBJ2-1,TRBV30,CAWSVLAGGHNEQFF,TGTGCCTGGAGTGTGCTAGCGGGGGGCCACAATGAGCAGTTCTTC
once,TRBD1,TRBJ1-2,TRBV5-6,CASSYGTDANYGYTF,TGTGCCAGCAGCTACGGGACAGATGCTAACTATGGCTACACCTTC
-,-,TRBJ1-4,TRBV7-2,CASSLGFREKLFF,TGTGCCAGCAGCTTAGGATTCAGAGAAAAACTGTTTTTT
-,-,TRBJ1-1,TRBV9,CASSVQGHTEAFF,TGTGCCAGCAGCGTACAGGGGCACACTGAAGCTTTCTTT
once,-,TRBJ1-2,TRBV19,CASRDEPPGIIGSGYTF,TGTGCCAGTAGAGACGAGCCACCCGGGATCATCGGGTCTGGCTACACCTTC
-,TRBD2,TRBJ2-1,TRBV27,CASSLGTNIYNEQFF,TGTGCCAGCAGTTTAGGGACTAATATATACAATGAGCAGTTCTTC
-,TRBD1,TRBJ1-1,TRBV19,CASSLDRGTEAFF,TGTGCCAGTAGTCTTGACAGGGGGACTGAAGCTTTCTTT
-,TRBD1,TRBJ1-2,TRBV7-2,CASSLEGQGLGGYTF,TGTGCCAGCAGCTTAGAGGGACAGGGTTTGGGTGGCTACACCTTC
once,TRBD1,TRBJ2-7,TRBV7-2,CASSLRPGQGNHEQYF,TGTGCCAGCAGCCTCCGTCCGGGACAGGGGAATCACGAGCAGTACTTC
-,TRBD1,TRBJ1-2,TRBV11-2,CASSLRSQGASNYGYTF,TGTGCCAGCAGCTTAAGGTCTCAGGGGGCTTCTAACTATGGCTACACCTTC
-,-,TRBJ2-7,TRBV29-1,CSVDFAGTYEQYF,TGCAGCGTTGATTTCGCGGGGACCTACGAGCAGTACTTC
-,-,TRBJ1-5,TRBV21-1,CASADRGLNQPQHF,TGTGCCAGCGCGGACAGGGGGCTAAATCAGCCCCAGCATTTT
-,-,TRBJ1-1,TRBV27,CASSYQLGNTEAFF,TGTGCCAGCAGTTACCAGCTAGGGAACACTGAAGCTTTCTTT
-,TRBD2,TRBJ2-3,TRBV11-2,CASSFRRGGLDTQYF,TGTGCCAGCAGCTTTCGGCGGGGGGGCTTAGATACGCAGTATTTT
once,-,TRBJ1-2,TRBV30,CAWRAHGPKGYTF,TGTGCCTGGAGGGCCCATGGCCCGAAGGGCTACACCTTC
-,-,TRBJ1-1,TRBV11-2,CASSFRGGEAFF,TGTGCCAGCAGCTTTAGGGGTGGTGAAGCTTTCTTT
-,-,TRBJ1-2,TRBV18,CASSPGLEGYGYTF,TGTGCCAGCTCCCCAGGACTTGAGGGATATGGCTACACCTTC
few,-,TRBJ2-7,TRBV7-6,CASSATGTETYEQYF,TGTGCCAGCAGCGCTACCGGGACTGAAACCTACGAGCAGTACTTC
-,-,TRBJ2-2,TRBV9,CASSLNTGELFF,TGTGCCAGCAGCCTAAACACCGGGGAGCTGTTTTTT
once,-,TRBJ1-6,TRBV3-1/TRBV3-2,CASSQYSSRSPLHF,TGTGCCAGCAGCCAGTACAGTTCCCGTTCACCCCTCCACTTT
once,-,TRBJ1-1,TRBV30,CAWSLPGLRVVGTEAFF,TGTGCCTGGAGTTTACCCGGCCTTCGGGTTGTTGGCACTGAAGCTTTCTTT
-,-,TRBJ2-1,TRBV2,CASSQNRHNEQFF,TGTGCCAGCAGTCAGAACCGTCACAATGAGCAGTTCTTC
-,TRBD1,TRBJ1-2,TRBV19,CASSIRPGTGRNYGYTF,TGTGCCAGTAGTATAAGGCCCGGGACAGGGCGAAACTATGGCTACACCTTC
-,-,TRBJ2-6,TRBV9,CASSLSSGANVLTF,TGTGCCAGCAGCCTATCCTCTGGGGCCAACGTCCTGACTTTC
once,TRBD1,TRBJ1-4,TRBV5-1,CASSGGQGTNEKLFF,TGCGCCAGCAGCGGTGGACAGGGCACTAATGAAAAACTGTTTTTT
-,TRBD2,TRBJ2-5,TRBV13,CASSSGLGQETQYF,TGTGCCAGCAGCTCCGGACTAGGACAAGAGACCCAGTACTTC
-,TRBD1,TRBJ1-2,TRBV15,CATSSPGTGAIYGYTF,TGTGCCACCAGCAGTCCCGGGACAGGGGCTATCTATGGCTACACCTTC
-,TRBD1,TRBJ1-1,TRBV12-5,CASGRTGTEAFF,TGTGCTAGTGGAAGGACAGGCACTGAAGCTTTCTTT
-,-,TRBJ2-1,TRBV11-3,CASSLGPTGSNEQFF,TGTGCCAGCAGCTTAGGACCGACAGGATCCAATGAGCAGTTCTTC
-,-,TRBJ1-1,TRBV9,CASSPKYRNTEAFF,TGTGCCAGCAGCCCTAAGTACAGGAACACTGAAGCTTTCTTT
-,-,TRBJ2-3,TRBV19,CASSILGTQYF,TGTGCCAGTAGTATTCTCGGTACGCAGTATTTT
-,-,TRBJ1-6,TRBV7-2,CASSLATAPLHF,TGTGCCAGCAGCTTAGCCACGGCACCCCTCCACTTT
-,TRBD2,TRBJ2-2,TRBV6-2/TRBV6-3,CASSYSPGGSTGELFF,TGTGCCAGCAGTTACTCCCCGGGGGGAAGCACCGGGGAGCTGTTTTTT
-,-,TRBJ1-3,TRBV5-1,CASSLGGRSGNTIYF,TGCGCCAGCAGCTTGGGGGGCCGCTCTGGAAACACCATATATTTT